These 28 T cell receptor beta chains were sequenced from one sample in a study of T cells in Graves' hyperthyroidism and ophthalmopathy. There were TCR beta CDR3 regions amplified from RNA transcripts. When the TCR CDR3 underwent first-round RT-PCR, the HTBI primer set was used. TCRdb itself ran the multiplex PCR reads through MiXCR, one entry per CDR3 protein. The data contain over 500,000 distinct CDR3 sequences, 14% of them singletons. Sequences were obtained from blood. The receptor source for this set is a middle-aged woman with Graves' hyperthyroidism.

This clonotype was counted many times. The chain uses TRBV28 and TRBJ1-4; perhaps TRBD1 as D (6 bases). CDR3 length: 15 amino acids. In germline, CDR1 is MDHEN, CDR2 SYDVKM. The V and J ends lost 8 bases and 5 bases respectively, with 18 bases between them. CDR3 residues: CASGGGAAKNEKLFF. The CDR3 nucleotides are TGTGCCAGCGGCGGGGGGGCGGCGAAGAATGAAAAACTGTTTTTT. Together with reference TRBV28 and TRBJ1-4, the CDR3 gives the full variable domain: DVKVTQSSRYLVKRTGEKVFLECVQDMDHENMFWYRQDPGLGLRLIYFSYDVKMKEKGDIPEGYSVSREKKERFSLILESASTNQTSMYLCASGGGAAKNEKLFFGSGTQLSVL.

This clonotype was recorded at least ten times. This chain joins TRBV6-6 and TRBJ1-5; 7 positions match TRBD1. The V gene end was trimmed by 2 bases and the J gene end by 6 bases; junction bases not matched to a gene: 13. The CDR3 is made up of 17 amino acids. Germline values: CDR1 MNHNY, CDR2 SVGAGI (reference sequence). CDR3 DNA: TGTGCCAGCAGTTACGTTCAGGGGGGCCCCCCCGCTCAGCCCCAGCATTTT. It specifies CASSYVQGGPPAQPQHF.

In its sample, this clonotype was seen many times. The chain uses TRBV6-1 and TRBJ1-2; 9 nucleotides agree with TRBD1. Trimming at V came to 2 bases and at J to 4 bases, leaving 5 bases not matched to a gene. The CDR3 extends over 15 amino acids. Germline CDR1 and CDR2: MNHNS and SASEGT. In DNA, the CDR3 is TGTGCCAGCAGTGAAATCGGGACAGGGCTCTATGGCTACACCTTC. It yields the protein CASSEIGTGLYGYTF.

Only a few counts were recorded for this clonotype. A read error may be the cause here, since a much bigger clone is one base away. The CDR3 is CASSLGTADEKLFF. In DNA form, the CDR3 reads TGTGCCAGCAGTTTGGGGACAGCAGATGAAAAACTGTTTTTT. This chain links TRBV28 with TRBJ1-4; 7 nucleotides align to TRBD1. The CDR3 consists of 14 residues. V shed 3 bases and J 6 bases; nucleotides not matched to a gene: 4. Germline V gives CDR1 MDHEN, CDR2 SYDVKM.

This clonotype showed up just a few times. This sequence joins TRBV9 and TRBJ1-6, with D possibly being TRBD1 (5 bases). Germline CDR1 reads SGDLS; CDR2 reads YYNGEE. Trimming cost V 0 bases and J 6 bases, with 10 bases left between them. The CDR3 sequence is 15 residues long. The CDR3 sequence: CASSVDGGTNSPLHF. The CDR3 region has the DNA TGTGCCAGCAGCGTAGATGGGGGAACTAATTCACCCCTCCACTTT.

This rearrangement joins TRBV15 to TRBJ2-1; possible D gene TRBD2, 5 bases. This CDR3 is 16 amino acids long. The germline CDR1 and CDR2 sequences are LNHNV and YYDKDF (reference sequence). The germline V and J ends were trimmed by 0 bases and 2 bases, with 11 bases remaining between them. Here the CDR3 reads CATSRDQLAPYNEQFF. The CDR3 coding sequence is TGTGCCACCAGCAGAGATCAGCTAGCTCCCTACAATGAGCAGTTCTTC.

This chain uses TRBV7-2 with TRBJ1-3, with a possible D match to TRBD1 (5 bases). CDR1 SGHTA and CDR2 FQGNSA come from the germline V gene. V was trimmed by 5 bases and J by 0 bases, leaving 11 bases between them. CDR3 length equals 15 residues. The CDR3 loop is CASSPQGTSGNTIYF. In DNA form, the CDR3 reads TGTGCCAGCAGCCCACAAGGGACCTCTGGAAACACCATATATTTT.

This clonotype came up a few times. The J gene is TRBJ1-1, the V gene TRBV19; 7 bases are a match to TRBD1. Germline V gives CDR1 LNHDA, CDR2 SQIVND (reference sequence). CDR3 length: 16 amino acids. With 4 bases clipped from V and 0 bases from J, the junction kept 8 bases outside the gene matches. CDR3 DNA sequence: TGTGCCAGTAGTAAACAGGGGAAGGCCATGAACACTGAAGCTTTCTTT. This encodes CASSKQGKAMNTEAFF.

Ten or more counts support this clonotype. The DNA of the CDR3 is TGTGCCAGCTCACCCGGGACTAGCGGTGAGCAGTACTTC. This translates into CASSPGTSGEQYF. V and J are TRBV18 and TRBJ2-7; the match to TRBD2 covers 11 bases. This CDR3 spans 13 amino acids. The V gene's germline CDR1 is KGHSH and CDR2 LQKENI. The junction had 2 bases not matched to a gene; V was cut back by 3 bases and J by 7 bases.

This clonotype was observed a few times. J is TRBJ1-6 and V is TRBV10-3, with 7 bases fitting TRBD1. The CDR3 has 16 residues. Germline V gene sequence: CDR1 ENHRY, CDR2 SYGVKD. V trimming: 3 bases; J trimming: 2 bases; junction bases outside the gene matches: 4. CDR3 loop: CAISDMDRTYNSPLHF. In DNA, the CDR3 is TGTGCCATCAGTGACATGGACAGGACCTATAATTCACCCCTCCACTTT.

Ten or more counts support this clonotype. V is TRBV2 and J is TRBJ1-5; 8 bases align to TRBD1. J gave up 7 bases and V 7 bases, and 6 bases lay outside the gene matches. Germline CDR1 is SNHLY and CDR2 is FYNNEI. This CDR3 is built from 13 residues. In DNA, the CDR3 is TGTGCCAGCAAGCGGACAGGGAGGCAGCCCCAGCATTTT. Translated: CASKRTGRQPQHF.

This clonotype was detected ten times or more. The rearrangement links TRBV28 to TRBJ2-3; D gene unclear. Germline values: CDR1 MDHEN, CDR2 SYDVKM. V shed 4 bases and J shed 5 bases, with 13 bases lying between them. The CDR3 extends over 14 amino acids. The CDR3 nucleotides read TGTGCCAGCAGTTACCTTACAGAGGTAGATACGCAGTATTTT. Protein: CASSYLTEVDTQYF.

The chain joins TRBV20-1 to TRBJ2-2, with D possibly being TRBD1 (6 bases). V lost 0 bases and J 6 bases, leaving 11 bases between the germline ends. The CDR3 spans 14 residues. Germline assignment: CDR1 DFQATT and CDR2 SNEGSKA (reference sequence). CDR3 DNA sequence: TGCAGTGCTAGAGATGGCAGGGGACCCGGGGAGCTGTTTTTT. Translating gives CSARDGRGPGELFF.

This clonotype came up many times. This chain joins TRBV20-1 and TRBJ2-1; 13 nucleotides agree with TRBD2. Germline CDR1 reads DFQATT; CDR2 reads SNEGSKA (reference sequence). This CDR3 comprises 17 residues. Trimming took 4 bases from V and 12 from J; bases not matched to a gene: 18. CDR3 loop: CSATGLAGLTSNGWQFF. In DNA, the CDR3 is TGCAGTGCTACGGGACTAGCGGGACTGACAAGTAACGGGTGGCAGTTCTTC.

In its sample, this clonotype was seen a few times. The chain couples TRBV20-1 to TRBJ1-6, with 8 bases that match TRBD1. V shed 4 bases, J shed 10 bases, and the junction held 12 bases outside the gene matches. The CDR3 has 15 amino acids. Germline lookup yields CDR1 DFQATT and CDR2 SNEGSKA (reference sequence). The DNA for the CDR3 is TGCAGTGCTAATGACCGGCGACAGGGGCAATCACCCCTCCACTTT. Translating it yields CSANDRRQGQSPLHF.

CDR3 residues: CASSFTGGAGTDTQYF. The CDR3 nucleotides are TGCGCCAGCAGCTTTACCGGGGGCGCGGGCACAGATACGCAGTATTTT. This sequence joins TRBV5-1 and TRBJ2-3, with D perhaps assigned TRBD1 or TRBD2 (6 bases each). This CDR3 is 16 amino acids long. Trimming took 2 bases from V and 1 from J, leaving 14 bases between them. Per the germline V gene, CDR1 is SGHRS and CDR2 is YFSETQ. Supplemented by reference TRBV5-1 and TRBJ2-3, the full variable domain reads KAGVTQTPRYLIKTRGQQVTLSCSPISGHRSVSWYQQTPGQGLQFLFEYFSETQRNKGNFPGRFSGRQFSNSRSEMNVSTLELGDSALYLCASSFTGGAGTDTQYFGPGTRLTVL.

This clonotype came up a few times. The chain employs TRBV29-1 and TRBJ2-2; no reliable D call. The CDR3 runs to 12 residues. Germline V lookup: CDR1 SQVTM, CDR2 ANQGSEA. V lost 5 bases and J 6 bases, leaving 10 bases between the germline ends. CDR3 sequence (DNA): TGCAGCGTTCCGGGCCCTTCCGGGGAGCTGTTTTTT. This sequence encodes CSVPGPSGELFF.

This sequence joins TRBV5-1 and TRBJ2-3; 8 nucleotides line up with TRBD2. Trimming at V came to 0 bases and at J to 0 bases, leaving 9 bases not matched to a gene. The CDR3 length is 18 residues. Germline CDR1 is SGHRS and CDR2 is YFSETQ. In DNA, the CDR3 is TGCGCCAGCAGCTTGGTGGCGGGAGGTCGGTTAAGCACAGATACGCAGTATTTT. Translating gives CASSLVAGGRLSTDTQYF.

Many counts were recorded for this clonotype. The chain couples TRBV28 to TRBJ2-7, with a possible D match to TRBD2 (6 bases). The CDR3 is 13 residues long. V shed 4 bases and J shed 0 bases, with 7 bases lying between them. The germline V gene encodes CDR1 MDHEN and CDR2 SYDVKM. The CDR3, as DNA: TGTGCCAGCAGTTCCGGGAGCTCCTACGAGCAGTACTTC. The encoded protein is CASSSGSSYEQYF. Combining the CDR3 with reference TRBV28 and TRBJ2-7 gives the whole variable domain DVKVTQSSRYLVKRTGEKVFLECVQDMDHENMFWYRQDPGLGLRLIYFSYDVKMKEKGDIPEGYSVSREKKERFSLILESASTNQTSMYLCASSSGSSYEQYFGPGTRLTVT.

Of note for this clonotype: A junction boundary mismatches the germline segment, possibly from a read error. CDR3 bases: TGTGCCAGCAGCTTAAGAGAAGCTGGGGCCAACGTCCCGACTTTC. Protein: CASSLREAGANVPTF. The chain joins TRBV7-9 to TRBJ2-6; TRBD1 is a possible D gene (5 bases). The CDR3 covers 15 residues. Germline V gene sequence: CDR1 SEHNR, CDR2 FQNEAQ (reference sequence).

This clonotype was found many times. The chain uses TRBV11-3 and TRBJ2-7; either TRBD1 or TRBD2 may supply D (5 bases each). Trimming took off 1 base at V and 2 bases at J, with 12 bases between the two ends. The CDR3 extends over 15 amino acids. Germline-derived CDR1 and CDR2 are SGHNT and YENEEA. DNA of the CDR3: TGTGCCAGCAGCTTAGGTGGGGGTTCAACCTACGAGCAGTACTTC. It translates to CASSLGGGSTYEQYF. The full variable domain, in which reference TRBV11-3 and TRBJ2-7 provide the parts outside the CDR3, is EAGVVQSPRYKIIEKKQPVAFWCNPISGHNTLYWYLQNLGQGPELLIRYENEEAVDDSQLPKDRFSAERLKGVDSTLKIQPAELGDSAVYLCASSLGGGSTYEQYFGPGTRLTVT.

This clonotype was seen at least ten times. V gene TRBV28 combines with J gene TRBJ1-2; a weak D match, TRBD1 (6 bases). Trimming shortened V by 6 bases and J by 6 bases, and 14 bases separated the two germline ends. CDR1 and CDR2 (germline): MDHEN, SYDVKM. The CDR3 spans 13 residues. The CDR3 reads CASSLDRLNGYTF. CDR3 DNA sequence: TGTGCCAGCAGCCTGGACAGATTGAATGGCTACACCTTC.

In its sample, this clonotype was seen a few times. V is TRBV7-8 and J is TRBJ2-1, with TRBD2 matching 10 bases. This CDR3 comprises 17 residues. J was trimmed by 7 bases and V by 4 bases; bases with no gene match: 13. Germline CDR1 is SGHVS and CDR2 is FQNEAQ. The CDR3 bases are TGTGCCAGCAGCTCCAGAAGTCGTCTAGCGGGAGCGAATGAGCAGTTCTTC. Translation gives CASSSRSRLAGANEQFF.

This clonotype was found many times. The genes are TRBV18 and TRBJ2-7, with D unclear. The CDR3 covers 13 residues. V dropped 2 bases and J dropped 7 bases, with 12 bases sitting between them. CDR1 and CDR2 (germline): KGHSH, LQKENI. CDR3: CASSPNSAEEQYF. Written as DNA, the CDR3 is TGTGCCAGCTCACCAAACTCGGCGGAAGAGCAGTACTTC.

This clonotype was found many times. V and J are TRBV2 and TRBJ2-1; D gene unclear. Germline assignment: CDR1 SNHLY and CDR2 FYNNEI. Trimming left V 3 bases short and J 12 bases short, with 18 bases between. The CDR3 has 14 residues. CDR3 DNA sequence: TGTGCCAGCAGTGACCCAGTGGAGTTTCCCTGGCAGTTCTTC. Its translation is CASSDPVEFPWQFF.

This clonotype was counted ten times or more. Here the CDR3 reads CSARDYRGPTEAFF. The CDR3, as DNA: TGCAGTGCTAGAGATTACAGGGGGCCAACTGAAGCTTTCTTT. The chain links TRBV20-1 to TRBJ1-1; TRBD1 agrees at 9 bases. Germline loops: CDR1 DFQATT, CDR2 SNEGSKA (reference sequence). Trimming at V came to 0 bases and at J to 5 bases, leaving 4 bases not matched to a gene. The length of the CDR3 is 14 residues.

The rearrangement joins TRBV29-1 to TRBJ2-2; TRBD1 agrees at 7 bases. Unmatched junction bases numbered 7, after V lost 1 base and J lost 5 bases. The germline V gene encodes CDR1 SQVTM and CDR2 ANQGSEA. CDR3 length: 15 amino acids. The CDR3 spells CSVEGQGFATGELFF. DNA for the CDR3: TGCAGCGTTGAAGGACAGGGATTTGCAACCGGGGAGCTGTTTTTT.

This clonotype was observed many times. V and J are TRBV12-3 or TRBV12-4 and TRBJ1-2; 9 positions agree with TRBD1. This CDR3 spans 14 amino acids. The junction had 5 bases not matched to a gene; V was cut back by 2 bases and J by 7 bases. This CDR3 reads CASSLSDRGFGYTF. In DNA form, the CDR3 reads TGTGCCAGCAGTTTATCCGACAGGGGGTTTGGCTACACCTTC.